This T cell receptor (beta chain) was obtained from a study of beta chain features in type 1 diabetes. Study as a whole: No age, gender or cell yield differences were seen between patients and healthy donors. Study conclusions and caveats: For Type 1 diabetes patients, all four CD4+ subsets carried TCRB CDR3s that were moderately but significantly shorter. cDNA-based reads could over-represent cells with high TCR expression.

Reverse transcribing all isolated RNA meant expressed TCRB transcripts were sequenced. Repertoires were generated with immunoSEQ multiplex PCR, while TCRdb's copy carries only in-frame clones and drops some. Among 630,000 or so clones listed, roughly 13% were seen once. The V gene lost 2 bases and the J gene lost 8 bases, with 15 bases spanning the gap. The CDR3 contains 14 residues. From germline, CDR1 is MDHEN and CDR2 SYDVKM. This clone was seen only a few times. Its specificity is not known. On average, the one heparinised blood draw given by each donor was 90 to 150 mL. Sorted populations were all over 95% pure.

Sample: naive CD4+ T cells from blood. V usage is TRBV28 and J usage is TRBJ1-2; D unresolved. This clonotype was obtained from a man younger than 35 with type 1 diabetes. The CDR3: CASSLVAGGYGYTF. The CDR3 DNA sequence: TGTGCCAGCAGTTTAGTGGCTGGAGGCTACGGCTACACCTTC.